This is a list of T cell receptor beta chains from one sample in a study of blood T cell repertoires in COVID-19. The protocol was immunoSEQ multiplex PCR, while the TCRdb copy is restricted to in-frame clones and leaves out a portion. The table shows around 25,000 clones, with under 90% occurring only once. Material: peripheral blood. Receptor source: a man in his sixties or seventies with acute or convalescent COVID-19. Both conserved end residues are part of each CDR3. The D gene is left open where the match is weak. Clone sizes are given selectively: once, few, many, or a class where the clone is expanded.

>.|TRBD1|TRBV12-5|TRBJ2-3
TGTGCTAGTGGTTTGGAACAGGGGTACACAGATACGCAGTATTTT
CASGLEQGYTDTQYF
>.|.|TRBV30|TRBJ2-7
TGTGCCTGGAGTGTATTGGGGGGGACAGGAAGGAGGTACGAGCAGTACTTC
CAWSVLGGTGRRYEQYF
>.|TRBD2|TRBV7-7|TRBJ2-3
TGTGCTAGCAGCTTAGTCCCCGGGACTAGCGGGGAGGATACGCAGTATTTT
CASSLVPGTSGEDTQYF
>.|TRBD2|TRBV10-2|TRBJ2-3
TGCGCCAGCATGTTAGCGGGAGAGACAGATACGCAGTATTTT
CASMLAGETDTQYF
>.|.|TRBV2|TRBJ1-1
TGTGCCAGCAGTGAGGCAGGAAGGACTGAAGCTTTCTTT
CASSEAGRTEAFF
>.|.|TRBV30|TRBJ1-3
TGTGCCTGGGACAGTTCCTCTGGAAACACCATATATTTT
CAWDSSSGNTIYF
>.|TRBD1|TRBV3-1/TRBV3-2|TRBJ2-3
TGTGCCAGCAGCCAAGACAGGGGGAAGTGGACAGATACGCAGTATTTT
CASSQDRGKWTDTQYF
>.|TRBD2|TRBV3-1/TRBV3-2|TRBJ2-1
TGTGCCAGCAGCCAAGGGGGACTTAGCGGGAGGGCCGCTGAGCAGTTCTTC
CASSQGGLSGRAAEQFF
>.|TRBD2|TRBV18|TRBJ2-1
TGTGCCAGCTCACCAGTGTTAGCGGGAAACAATGAGCAGTTCTTC
CASSPVLAGNNEQFF
>.|.|TRBV19|TRBJ1-1
TGTGCCAGTAGTGGGGGACTCAGGTGGGACACTGAAGCTTTCTTT
CASSGGLRWDTEAFF
>.|.|TRBV2|TRBJ2-4
TGTGCCAGCAGTGAAGCCGGAGCCAAAAACATTCAGTACTTC
CASSEAGAKNIQYF
>.|TRBD1|TRBV30|TRBJ1-6
TGTGCCTGCGAGACGGGACAGGGGTATTCACCCCTCCACTTT
CACETGQGYSPLHF
>few|.|TRBV18|TRBJ1-1
TGTGCCAGCTCACCCCGGACAGCAATACTGAACACTGAAGCTTTCTTT
CASSPRTAILNTEAFF
>.|TRBD1|TRBV6-5|TRBJ2-5
TGTGCCAGCAAGTTGACAGGGGGAGAGACCCAGTACTTC
CASKLTGGETQYF
>few|.|TRBV9|TRBJ2-7
TGTGCCACCTTCTACGAGCAGTACTTC
CATFYEQYF
>few|.|TRBV18|TRBJ2-7
TGTGCCAGCTCACCACCGTCAGCGTACGAGCAGTACTTC
CASSPPSAYEQYF
>.|TRBD1|TRBV2|TRBJ2-7
TGTGCCAGCAGTGTCGGACAGGGGGCATCCTACGAGCAGTACTTC
CASSVGQGASYEQYF
>.|.|TRBV15|TRBJ1-5
TGTGCCACCAGCAGAGTTGGACTTACCTATAGCAATCAGCCCCAGCATTTT
CATSRVGLTYSNQPQHF
>.|TRBD1|TRBV5-4|TRBJ2-2
TGTGCCAGCAGCTTGGGGACAGGGACGGCCGGGGAGCTGTTTTTT
CASSLGTGTAGELFF
>.|.|TRBV10-1|TRBJ2-3
TGCGCCAGCAGTGACAGGGTCATCACAGATACGCAGTATTTT
CASSDRVITDTQYF
>.|.|TRBV4-3|TRBJ2-3
TGCGCCAGCAGCCAAGTTGGGGGGATAGATACGCAGTATTTT
CASSQVGGIDTQYF
>.|TRBD1|TRBV2|TRBJ1-5
TGTGCCAGCAGCGGACAGGGGGTAGGTCAGCCCCAGCATTTT
CASSGQGVGQPQHF
>.|TRBD1|TRBV3-1/TRBV3-2|TRBJ1-2
TGTGCCAGCAGCCAAGATCGGACAGGGAACACCTTC
CASSQDRTGNTF
>.|.|TRBV7-2|TRBJ2-7
TGTGCCAGCAGCTTAGGACCGGGAGTAAAAGAGCAGTACTTC
CASSLGPGVKEQYF
>.|.|TRBV9|TRBJ2-7
TGTGCCAGCAGCGGAGGCCCGTGGGTCTACGAGCAGTACTTC
CASSGGPWVYEQYF
>.|TRBD2|TRBV9|TRBJ2-2
TGTGCCAGCAGCGTAGGGCTAGCGGGAATCAACACCGGGGAGCTGTTTTTT
CASSVGLAGINTGELFF
>.|.|TRBV3-1/TRBV3-2|TRBJ1-4
TGTGCCAGCAGCCAGAGGACAGCCTTCGAAAAACTGTTTTTT
CASSQRTAFEKLFF